This is a list of T cell receptor beta chains from one sample in a study of OX40 agonist ivuxolimab in advanced cancers. Assay used: immunoSEQ multiplex PCR; TCRdb lists only in-frame clones, some missing. The sample includes some 51,000 clones, around 85% of them seen just once. Specimen: CD4+ or CD8+ T cells sorted from blood, collected in a trial of the OX40 agonist ivuxolimab. Receptors were obtained from an adult with an advanced solid tumor such as melanoma, head and neck, liver or kidney cancer. Both conserved end residues are part of each CDR3.

TRBV6-6	TRBJ1-5	CASRSPGISNQPQHF
TRBV4-2	TRBJ2-7	CASSPTGGASYEQYF
TRBV6-6	TRBJ2-1	CASSTHISYNEQFF
TRBV18	TRBJ2-1	CASRRTSGSLSYNEQFF
TRBV7-8	TRBJ1-1	CASSSSRQGTTEAFF
TRBV10-3	TRBJ2-2	CAISETGGYTGELFF
TRBV28	TRBJ2-5	CASSSVGSLRETQYF
TRBV7-9	TRBJ2-2	CASSLAWAGELFF
TRBV4-1	TRBJ2-1	CASSQGPHNEQFF
TRBV18	TRBJ2-5	CASSPGTSGRMETQYF